Reported below is one TCR beta chain. Treatment in this sample: some 20 received Ad26.COV2.S at low or high dose, single or two shots; about 5 received placebo; per-sample allocation not given. Sampling was done on day 63 after the first vaccine or placebo injection. Using immunoSEQ multiplex PCR, the repertoire was profiled, and TCRdb retains in-frame clones only, with some absent. The sample yields some 250,000 clones, roughly 90% seen once. These data belong to a study of Ad26.COV2.S vaccination and SARS-CoV-2 variants. V lost 6 bases and J lost 2; bases outside the gene matches: 6. This CDR3 is built from 15 residues. Germline assignment: CDR1 LNHNV and CDR2 YYDKDF (reference sequence).

This material consisted of peripheral blood, taken in a trial of Ad26.COV2.S vaccine versus placebo. The V gene is TRBV15, the J gene TRBJ2-1; 8 bases are a match to TRBD1. The TCR comes from a person between 18 and 65 years old who received the Ad26.COV2.S COVID-19 vaccine or a placebo. DNA of the CDR3: TGTGCCACCAGTCCCAGACAGGGGACCTACAATGAGCAGTTCTTC. Translated: CATSPRQGTYNEQFF.